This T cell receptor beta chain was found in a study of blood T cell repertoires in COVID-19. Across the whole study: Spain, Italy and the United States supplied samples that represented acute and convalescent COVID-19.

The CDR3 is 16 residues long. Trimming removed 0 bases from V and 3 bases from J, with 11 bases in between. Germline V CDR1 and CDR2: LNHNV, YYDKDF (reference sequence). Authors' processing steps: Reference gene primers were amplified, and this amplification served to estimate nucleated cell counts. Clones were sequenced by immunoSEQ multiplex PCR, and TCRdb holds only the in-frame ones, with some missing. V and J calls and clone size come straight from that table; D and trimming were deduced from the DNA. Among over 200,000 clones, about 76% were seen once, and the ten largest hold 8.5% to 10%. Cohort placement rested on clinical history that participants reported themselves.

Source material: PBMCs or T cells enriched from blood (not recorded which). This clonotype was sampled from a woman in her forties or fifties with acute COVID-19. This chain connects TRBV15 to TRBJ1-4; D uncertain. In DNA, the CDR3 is TGTGCCACCAGCAGAGATCCGGTTTCGGCTAATGAAAAACTGTTTTTT. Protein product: CATSRDPVSANEKLFF.